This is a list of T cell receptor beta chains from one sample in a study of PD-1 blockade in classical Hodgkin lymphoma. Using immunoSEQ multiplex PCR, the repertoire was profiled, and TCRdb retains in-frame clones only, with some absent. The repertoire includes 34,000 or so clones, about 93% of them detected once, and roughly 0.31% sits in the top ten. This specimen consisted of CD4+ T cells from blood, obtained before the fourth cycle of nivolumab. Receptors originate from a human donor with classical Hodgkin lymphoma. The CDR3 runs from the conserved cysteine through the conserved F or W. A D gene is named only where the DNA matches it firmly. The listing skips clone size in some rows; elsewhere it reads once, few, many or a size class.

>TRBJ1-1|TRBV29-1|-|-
TGCAGCGTTGCCCATGACACTGAAGCTTTCTTT
CSVAHDTEAFF
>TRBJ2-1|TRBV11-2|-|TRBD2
TGTGCCAGCAGTCACCTAGCGGGTGGATACAATGAGCAGTTCTTC
CASSHLAGGYNEQFF
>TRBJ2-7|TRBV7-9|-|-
TGTGCCAGCAGCTTAGTCCCCTCACTCCAGCAGTACTTC
CASSLVPSLQQYF
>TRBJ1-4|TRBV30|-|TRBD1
TGTGCCTGGAGTGTACGGCAGGGGGCGACTAATGAAAAACTGTTTTTT
CAWSVRQGATNEKLFF
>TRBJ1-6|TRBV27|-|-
TGTGCCAGCAAACTCCCCGGGGAGGGTACACCCCTCCACTTT
CASKLPGEGTPLHF
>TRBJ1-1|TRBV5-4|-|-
TGTGCCAGCAGCCCTGGGGGAGACAGAGAAGCTTTCTTT
CASSPGGDREAFF
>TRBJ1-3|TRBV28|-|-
TGTGCCAGCAGGACCTCTGGGGTGATCTCTGGAAACACCATATATTTT
CASRTSGVISGNTIYF
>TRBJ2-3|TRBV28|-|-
TGTGCCAGCAGTGGCCGGGGCCCAGCGGCCACAGATACGCAGTATTTT
CASSGRGPAATDTQYF
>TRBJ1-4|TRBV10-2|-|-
TGCGCCAGCAGTGAGTCGACACTCGCTAATGAAAAACTGTTTTTT
CASSESTLANEKLFF
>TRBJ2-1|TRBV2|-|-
TGTGCCAGCAAGCCTAGGGGCTCCTACAATGAGCAGTTCTTC
CASKPRGSYNEQFF
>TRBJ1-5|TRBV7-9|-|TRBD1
TGTGCCAGCAGCCTAGGGTTTATAGGACAGGGTGGTACCTATCAGCCCCAGCATTTT
CASSLGFIGQGGTYQPQHF
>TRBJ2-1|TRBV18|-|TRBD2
TGTGCCAGCTCCCCTGGGGGGACTAGCCTCTACAATGAGCAGTTCTTC
CASSPGGTSLYNEQFF
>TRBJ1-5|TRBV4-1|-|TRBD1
TGCGCCAGCAGCCAAGCCGGGACAGGGGGCTTTCAGCCCCAGCATTTT
CASSQAGTGGFQPQHF
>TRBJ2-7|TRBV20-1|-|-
TGCAGTGCTAGTTCAGCGATCGAGCAGTACTTC
CSASSAIEQYF
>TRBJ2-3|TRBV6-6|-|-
TGTGCCAGCAGCGAGGCGGGGGATACGCAGTATTTT
CASSEAGDTQYF
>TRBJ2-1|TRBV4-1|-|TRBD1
TGCGCCAGCAGCCGGGAGACAGGGGGCCTCCATGAGCAGTTCTTC
CASSRETGGLHEQFF
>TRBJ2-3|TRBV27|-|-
TGTGCCAGCAGTTTATCGTGGGGGCTTCTCCCTGCTAGCACAGATACGCAGTATTTT
CASSLSWGLLPASTDTQYF
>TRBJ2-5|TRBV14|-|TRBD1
TGTGCCAGCAGCCAGCACCTTAGGAGGACAGGGGAGGAGACCCAGTACTTC
CASSQHLRRTGEETQYF
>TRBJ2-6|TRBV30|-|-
TGTGCCTGGTGTCTCAACTCTGGGGCCAACGTCCTGACTTTC
CAWCLNSGANVLTF
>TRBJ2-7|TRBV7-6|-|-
TGTGCCAGCAGCTTAGGGCTACACTCCTACGAGCAGTACTTC
CASSLGLHSYEQYF
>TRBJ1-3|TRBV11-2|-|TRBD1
TGTGCCAGCAGCATCACCGGGACAGTTTTTGGAAACACCATATATTTT
CASSITGTVFGNTIYF
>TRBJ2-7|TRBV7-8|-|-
TGTGCCAGCAGCCGAACACACGAGGGCTACGAGCAGTACTTC
CASSRTHEGYEQYF
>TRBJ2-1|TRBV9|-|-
TGTGCCAGCAGCGTAGGTTGGGACACAAACTACAATGAGCAGTTCTTC
CASSVGWDTNYNEQFF
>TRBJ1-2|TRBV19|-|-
TGTGCCAGTAGTATACAATTCGACAGGCCCTATGGCTACACCTTC
CASSIQFDRPYGYTF
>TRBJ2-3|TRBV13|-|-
TGTGCCAGCAGCATTACGGAGGGCACAGATACGCAGTATTTT
CASSITEGTDTQYF
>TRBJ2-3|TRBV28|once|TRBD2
TGTGCCAGCAGTTTATTGGGGGGAGGGCCATACGATACGCAGTATTTT
CASSLLGGGPYDTQYF
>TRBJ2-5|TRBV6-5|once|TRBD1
TGTGCCAGCATGGCCAGGGGGCAGGAGACCCAGTACTTC
CASMARGQETQYF
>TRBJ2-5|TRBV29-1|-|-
TGCAGCGTTGTCCCCAGGGGCCAAGAGACCCAGTACTTC
CSVVPRGQETQYF
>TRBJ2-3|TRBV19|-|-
TGTGCCAGTAGTATGGGGCGGGTCCGAGGCACAGATACGCAGTATTTT
CASSMGRVRGTDTQYF
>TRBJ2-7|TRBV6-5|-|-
TGTGCCAGCAGGTCAAAGCCCGGGACCATCTACGAGCAGTACTTC
CASRSKPGTIYEQYF
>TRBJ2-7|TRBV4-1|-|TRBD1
TGCGCCAGCAGCCAAACCGGGACAGGGGTCCACGAGCAGTACTTC
CASSQTGTGVHEQYF
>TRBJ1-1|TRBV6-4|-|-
TGTGCCAGCAGTGACTCGCTGGACGCCCGTGAAGCTTTCTTT
CASSDSLDAREAFF
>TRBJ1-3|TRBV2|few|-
TGTGCCAGCACGGCAGGACGGGCCTCTGGAAACACCATATATTTT
CASTAGRASGNTIYF
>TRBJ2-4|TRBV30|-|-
TGTGCCTGGAAGGGCTTTGGCATTCAGTACTTC
CAWKGFGIQYF
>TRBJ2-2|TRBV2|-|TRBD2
TGTGCCAGCGCCACTAGCGGGGGAAACACCGGGGAGCTGTTTTTT
CASATSGGNTGELFF
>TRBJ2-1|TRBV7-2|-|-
TGTGCCAGCAGCTCTCTCATGAGGGGCAATGAGCAGTTCTTC
CASSSLMRGNEQFF
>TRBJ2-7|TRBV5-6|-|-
TGTGCCAGCAGCTTGTTGGGGTCGTCCTCCTACGAGCAGTACTTC
CASSLLGSSSYEQYF
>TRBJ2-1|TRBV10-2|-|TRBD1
TGCGCCAGCAGCGAGTTGCGCACCGGGACAGGGCCTAATGAGCAGTTCTTC
CASSELRTGTGPNEQFF
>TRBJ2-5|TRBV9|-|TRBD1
TGTGCCAGCAGCTCAAGTAGGGGACAGGTGGGACGGGAGACCCAGTACTTC
CASSSSRGQVGRETQYF
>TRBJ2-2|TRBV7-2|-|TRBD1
TGTGCCAGCAGCTTCACAGGGGGCGCCCCGACCAGGAGTGTGTTTTTT
CASSFTGGAPTRSVFF
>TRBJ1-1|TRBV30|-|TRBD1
TGTGCCTGGGACAGGGGTGGCACTGAAGCTTTCTTT
CAWDRGGTEAFF
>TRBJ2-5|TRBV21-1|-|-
TGTGCCAGCACCTCCCTGCGGGAGGGCCCAGAGACCCAGTACTTC
CASTSLREGPETQYF
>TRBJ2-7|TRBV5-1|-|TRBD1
TGCGCCACCAGGACAGGCCCTAAGGTAGACGAGCAGTACTTC
CATRTGPKVDEQYF
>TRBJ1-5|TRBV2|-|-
TGTGCCAGCACCCAGGGCAATCAGCCCCAGCATTTT
CASTQGNQPQHF
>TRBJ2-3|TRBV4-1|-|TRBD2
TGCGCCAGTCTAACTAGCGGGTACACAGATACGCAGTATTTT
CASLTSGYTDTQYF
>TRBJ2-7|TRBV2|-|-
TGTGCCAGCAGTAAAAGGGACGGAGCCTACGAGCAGTACTTC
CASSKRDGAYEQYF
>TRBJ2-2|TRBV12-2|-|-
TGTGCAAGTCGCCCGAGGGACAGGGGGATGACCGGGGAGCTGTTTTTT
CASRPRDRGMTGELFF
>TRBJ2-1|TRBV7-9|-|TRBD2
TGTGCCAGCAGCTCATTCCCCCCCAGCGGGAGTATCTACAATGAGCAGTTCTTC
CASSSFPPSGSIYNEQFF
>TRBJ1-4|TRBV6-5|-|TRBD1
TGTGCCAGCAGTTACTCCGGGACAGGGACCTTAAAACTGTTTTTT
CASSYSGTGTLKLFF
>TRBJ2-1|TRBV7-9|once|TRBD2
TGTGCCAGCAGCCCGGGACTAGCGGGAGCTGAGCAGTTCTTC
CASSPGLAGAEQFF